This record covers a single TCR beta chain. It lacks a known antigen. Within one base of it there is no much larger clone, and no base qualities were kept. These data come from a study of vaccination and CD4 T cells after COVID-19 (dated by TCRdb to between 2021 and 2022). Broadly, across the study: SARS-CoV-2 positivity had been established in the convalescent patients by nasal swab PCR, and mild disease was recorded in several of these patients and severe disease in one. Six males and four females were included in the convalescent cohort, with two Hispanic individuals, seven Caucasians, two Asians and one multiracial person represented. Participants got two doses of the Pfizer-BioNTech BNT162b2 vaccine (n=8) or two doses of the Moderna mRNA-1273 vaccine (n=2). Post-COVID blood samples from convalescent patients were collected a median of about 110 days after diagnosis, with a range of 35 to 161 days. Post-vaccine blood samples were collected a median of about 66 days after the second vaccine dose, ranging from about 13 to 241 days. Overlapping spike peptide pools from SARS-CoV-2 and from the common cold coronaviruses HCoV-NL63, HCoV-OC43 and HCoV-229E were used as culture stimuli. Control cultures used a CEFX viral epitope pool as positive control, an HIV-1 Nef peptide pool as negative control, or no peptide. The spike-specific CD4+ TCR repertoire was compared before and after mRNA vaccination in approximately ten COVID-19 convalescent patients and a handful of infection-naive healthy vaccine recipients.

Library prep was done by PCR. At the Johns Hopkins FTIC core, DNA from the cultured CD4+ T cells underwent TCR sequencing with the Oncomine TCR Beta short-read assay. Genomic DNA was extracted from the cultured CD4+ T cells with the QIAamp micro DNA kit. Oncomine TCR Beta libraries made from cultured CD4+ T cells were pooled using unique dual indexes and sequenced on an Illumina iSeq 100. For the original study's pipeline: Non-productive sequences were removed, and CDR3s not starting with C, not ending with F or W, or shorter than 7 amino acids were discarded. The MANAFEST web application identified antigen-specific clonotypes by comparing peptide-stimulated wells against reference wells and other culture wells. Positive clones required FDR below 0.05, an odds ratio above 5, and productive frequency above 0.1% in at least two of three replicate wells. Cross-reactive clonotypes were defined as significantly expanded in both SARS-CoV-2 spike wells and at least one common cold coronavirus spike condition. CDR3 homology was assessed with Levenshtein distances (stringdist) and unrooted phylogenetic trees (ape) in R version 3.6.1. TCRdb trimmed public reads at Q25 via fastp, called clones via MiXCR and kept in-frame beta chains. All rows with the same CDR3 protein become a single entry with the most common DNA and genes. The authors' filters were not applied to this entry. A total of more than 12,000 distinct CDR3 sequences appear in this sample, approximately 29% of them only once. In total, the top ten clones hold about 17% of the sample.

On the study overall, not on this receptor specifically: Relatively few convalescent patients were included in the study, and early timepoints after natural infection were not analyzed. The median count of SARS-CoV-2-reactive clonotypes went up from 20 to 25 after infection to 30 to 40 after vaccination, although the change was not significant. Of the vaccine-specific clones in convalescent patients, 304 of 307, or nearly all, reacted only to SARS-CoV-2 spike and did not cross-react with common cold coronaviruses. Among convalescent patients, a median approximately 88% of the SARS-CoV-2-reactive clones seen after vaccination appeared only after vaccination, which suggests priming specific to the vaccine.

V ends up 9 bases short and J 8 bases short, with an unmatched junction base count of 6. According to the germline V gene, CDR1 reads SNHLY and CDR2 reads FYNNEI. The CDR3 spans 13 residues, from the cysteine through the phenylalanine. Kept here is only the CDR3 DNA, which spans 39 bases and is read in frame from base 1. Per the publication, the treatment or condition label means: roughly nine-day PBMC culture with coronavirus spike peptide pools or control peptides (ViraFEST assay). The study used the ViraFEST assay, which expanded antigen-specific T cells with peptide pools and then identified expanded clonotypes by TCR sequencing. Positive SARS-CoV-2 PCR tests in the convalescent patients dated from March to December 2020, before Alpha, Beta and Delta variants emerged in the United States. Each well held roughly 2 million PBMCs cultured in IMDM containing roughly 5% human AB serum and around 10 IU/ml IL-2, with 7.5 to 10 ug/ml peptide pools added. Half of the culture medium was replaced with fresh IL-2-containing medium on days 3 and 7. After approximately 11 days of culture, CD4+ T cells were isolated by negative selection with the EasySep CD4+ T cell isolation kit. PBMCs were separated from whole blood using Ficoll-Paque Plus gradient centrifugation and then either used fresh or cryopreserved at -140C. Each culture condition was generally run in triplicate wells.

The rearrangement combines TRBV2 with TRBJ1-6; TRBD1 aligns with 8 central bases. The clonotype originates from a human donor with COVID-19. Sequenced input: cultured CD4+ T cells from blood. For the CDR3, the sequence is CARGGQGDSPLHF. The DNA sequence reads TGTGCCAGGGGCGGACAGGGTGATTCACCCCTCCACTTT.